One and the same sample provided the 16 T cell receptor beta chains below, sequenced in a study of blood T cell repertoires in COVID-19. Assay: immunoSEQ multiplex PCR; the TCRdb copy retains only in-frame clones and omits some. The sample contains roughly 60,000 clones, 81% of which appear only once. The sample consisted of peripheral blood. The receptors here all came from an elderly man with acute or convalescent COVID-19.

V is TRBV7-6 and J is TRBJ2-1; D not resolved. Germline V gives CDR1 SGHVS, CDR2 FNYEAQ. Deletions cut 3 bases from V and 0 bases from J, with 12 bases between. There are 16 residues in the CDR3. The CDR3 is CASSFQVPSSYNEQFF. The DNA for the CDR3 is TGTGCCAGCAGCTTTCAAGTCCCGAGCTCCTACAATGAGCAGTTCTTC.

This chain links TRBV3-1 (or the pseudogene TRBV3-2) with TRBJ2-2; TRBD2 might be the D (6 bases). The V and J ends lost 4 bases and 7 bases respectively, with 16 bases between them. The CDR3 has 15 residues. Germline CDR1 is LGHDT and CDR2 is YNNKEL (reference sequence). The CDR3 DNA reads TGTGCCAGCAGCCTCTTCGGGCGGGGAAACGGGGAGCTGTTTTTT. Protein sequence: CASSLFGRGNGELFF.

The genes are TRBV11-2 and TRBJ2-1; D call uncertain. V was trimmed by 1 base and J by 3 bases, leaving 7 bases between them. Germline V gene data show CDR1 as SGHAT and CDR2 as FQNNGV. The CDR3 is 14 amino acids. The CDR3, as DNA: TGTGCCAGCAGCTTAGCAGGCTTCTACAATGAGCAGTTCTTC. The encoded protein is CASSLAGFYNEQFF.

The chain combines TRBV5-1 with TRBJ1-2; D gene uncertain. The length of the CDR3 is 13 residues. Germline lookup yields CDR1 SGHRS and CDR2 YFSETQ. Deletions cut 0 bases from V and 4 bases from J, with 7 bases between. The CDR3 DNA sequence: TGCGCCAGCAGCTTGGACAGTGCCTATGGCTACACCTTC. Translation gives CASSLDSAYGYTF.

V is TRBV27 and J is TRBJ2-1, with D hard to call. The germline V and J ends were trimmed by 6 bases and 3 bases, with 18 bases remaining between them. CDR3 length: 16 amino acids. CDR1 is MNHEY and CDR2 is SMNVEV in the germline V gene (reference sequence). CDR3 sequence reads: CASSRPPGMGYNEQFF. For the CDR3, the DNA is TGTGCCAGCAGCCGGCCCCCGGGTATGGGCTACAATGAGCAGTTCTTC.

This chain uses TRBV7-2 with TRBJ1-6; D may be TRBD1 (5 bases). The CDR3 is 14 residues long. V was clipped by 2 bases and J by 9 bases, with 11 bases between them. Germline V gene data show CDR1 as SGHTA and CDR2 as FQGNSA. The CDR3 region has the DNA TGTGCCAGCAGCTTAACAGGCTGGGCTTCACCCCTCCACTTT. It specifies CASSLTGWASPLHF.

The chain joins TRBV12-3 or TRBV12-4 to TRBJ1-1; D is unclear. This CDR3 is 13 amino acids long. V was trimmed by 7 bases and J by 1 base, leaving 10 bases between them. The DNA for the CDR3 is TGTGCCAGCACCCTCCGGGGGAACACTGAAGCTTTCTTT. This sequence encodes CASTLRGNTEAFF.

CDR3 coding DNA: TGTGCCAGCAGCCCTCAGGGGAACTCTGGAAACACCATATATTTT. This gives the protein CASSPQGNSGNTIYF. The chain is built from TRBV9 and TRBJ1-3; weak D call: TRBD1 (6 bases). Trimming took 4 bases from V and 0 from J, leaving 11 bases between them. CDR3 length: 15 residues. Germline V lookup: CDR1 SGDLS, CDR2 YYNGEE. The full variable domain, completed using reference TRBV9 and TRBJ1-3, is DSGVTQTPKHLITATGQRVTLRCSPRSGDLSVYWYQQSLDQGLQFLIQYYNGEERAKGNILERFSAQQFPDLHSELNLSSLELGDSALYFCASSPQGNSGNTIYFGEGSWLTVV.

CDR3 DNA sequence: TGTGCCAGCAGCTCCCTCCCGACAGGGGGAAACACTGAAGCTTTCTTT. It specifies CASSSLPTGGNTEAFF. The V gene is TRBV7-3, the J gene TRBJ1-1; TRBD1 matches 9 bases. Germline trimming cut 4 bases from V and 2 bases from J; bases unmatched to any gene: 8. This CDR3 is built from 16 residues. Germline V gene lookup returns CDR1 SGHTA and CDR2 FQGTGA.

The chain couples TRBV12-3 or TRBV12-4 to TRBJ1-2; D ambiguous. The CDR3 is made up of 11 amino acids. V lost 2 bases and J 9 bases, leaving 7 bases between the germline ends. CDR3 sequence (DNA): TGTGCCAGCAGTTTACAGGATAGCTACACCTTC. Translated: CASSLQDSYTF.

The chain couples TRBV5-5 to TRBJ1-4; a possible D gene is TRBD1 (5 bases). Germline V gene data show CDR1 as SGHKS and CDR2 as YYEKEE (reference sequence). V shed 0 bases and J shed 0 bases, with 9 bases lying between them. The CDR3 spans 16 residues. The CDR3 DNA follows: TGTGCCAGCAGCTTGGACAGGAGCGCAACTAATGAAAAACTGTTTTTT. Residues: CASSLDRSATNEKLFF.

Only one count was recorded for this clone. The rearrangement links TRBV3-1 (or the pseudogene TRBV3-2) to TRBJ2-2, with 10 bases fitting TRBD2. The V gene end was trimmed by 6 bases and the J gene end by 1 base; junction bases not matched to a gene: 2. The CDR3 contains 15 residues. Germline CDR1 is LGHDT and CDR2 is YNNKEL (reference sequence). The CDR3: CASRRTSGNTGELFF. Written as DNA, the CDR3 is TGTGCCAGCAGAAGGACTAGCGGGAACACCGGGGAGCTGTTTTTT.

The rearrangement links TRBV29-1 to TRBJ1-2; the match to TRBD1 covers 9 bases. Trimming removed 4 bases from V and 5 bases from J; junction bases left unmatched: 11. There are 15 residues in the CDR3. Germline V gives CDR1 SQVTM, CDR2 ANQGSEA. This CDR3 reads CSVGGQGSLEYGYTF. Here the CDR3 DNA reads TGCAGCGTTGGGGGACAGGGTTCTCTGGAGTATGGCTACACCTTC.

In this sample, this clone turned up a few times. The chain recombines TRBV12-3 or TRBV12-4 with TRBJ2-7; D ambiguous. Trimming left V 2 bases short and J 6 bases short, with 8 bases between. The CDR3 extends over 12 amino acids. The CDR3 DNA follows: TGTGCCAGCAGTTTAAGTAGTGGCGAGCAGTACTTC. The encoded protein is CASSLSSGEQYF.

The chain employs TRBV12-3 or TRBV12-4 and TRBJ2-7, with D hard to call. The CDR3 has 13 residues. Trimming stripped 2 bases from V and 4 bases from J, with 9 bases between. The CDR3 DNA sequence: TGTGCCAGCAGTTTAATAGGCGGTTACGAGCAGTACTTC. This sequence encodes CASSLIGGYEQYF.

This clone was detected once. The chain has TRBV2 and TRBJ1-2; D not certain. Per germline, CDR1 SNHLY and CDR2 FYNNEI. The CDR3 runs to 12 residues. V was cut by 6 bases and J by 8 bases, with 13 bases left in between. CDR3 DNA sequence: TGTGCCAGCAGGAGAGCGTATGAAGGCTACACCTTC. It yields the protein CASRRAYEGYTF.